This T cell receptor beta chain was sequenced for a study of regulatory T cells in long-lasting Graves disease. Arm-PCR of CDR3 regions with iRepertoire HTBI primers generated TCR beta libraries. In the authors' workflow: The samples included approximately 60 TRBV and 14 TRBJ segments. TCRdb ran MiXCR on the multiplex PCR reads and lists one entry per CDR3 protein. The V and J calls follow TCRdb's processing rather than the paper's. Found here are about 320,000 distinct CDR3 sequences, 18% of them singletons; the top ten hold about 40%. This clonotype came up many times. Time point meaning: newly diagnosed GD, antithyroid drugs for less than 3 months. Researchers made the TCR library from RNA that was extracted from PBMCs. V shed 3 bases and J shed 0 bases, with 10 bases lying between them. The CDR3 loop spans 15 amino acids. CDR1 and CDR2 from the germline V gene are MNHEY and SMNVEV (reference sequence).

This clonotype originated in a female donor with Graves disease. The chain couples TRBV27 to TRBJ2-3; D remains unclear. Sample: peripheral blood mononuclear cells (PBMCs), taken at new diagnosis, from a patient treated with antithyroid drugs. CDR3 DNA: TGTGCCAGCAGTTTTAGCCCTCCTAGCACAGATACGCAGTATTTT. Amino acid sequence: CASSFSPPSTDTQYF.